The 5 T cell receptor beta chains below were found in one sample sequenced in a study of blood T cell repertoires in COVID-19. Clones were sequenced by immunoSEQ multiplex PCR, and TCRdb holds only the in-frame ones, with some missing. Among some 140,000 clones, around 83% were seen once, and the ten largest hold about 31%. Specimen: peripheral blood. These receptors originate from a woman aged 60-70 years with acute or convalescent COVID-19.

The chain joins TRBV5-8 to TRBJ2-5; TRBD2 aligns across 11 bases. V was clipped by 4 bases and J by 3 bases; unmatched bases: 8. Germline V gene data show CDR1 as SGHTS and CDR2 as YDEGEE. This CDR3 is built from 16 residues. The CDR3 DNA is TGTGCCAGCAGCGGGGCGACTAGCGGGGTGGAAGAGACCCAGTACTTC. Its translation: CASSGATSGVEETQYF.

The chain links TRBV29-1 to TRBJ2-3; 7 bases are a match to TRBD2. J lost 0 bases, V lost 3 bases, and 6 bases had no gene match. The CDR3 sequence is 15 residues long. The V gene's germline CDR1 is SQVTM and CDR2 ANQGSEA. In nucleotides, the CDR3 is TGCAGCGTTGATGGGGGTAGCGGGAGCACAGATACGCAGTATTTT. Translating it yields CSVDGGSGSTDTQYF.

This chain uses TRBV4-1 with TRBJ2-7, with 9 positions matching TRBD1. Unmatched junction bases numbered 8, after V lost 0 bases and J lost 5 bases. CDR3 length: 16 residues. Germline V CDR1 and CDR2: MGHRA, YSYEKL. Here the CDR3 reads CASSQEGQGTRNEQYF. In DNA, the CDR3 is TGCGCCAGCAGCCAAGAGGGACAGGGTACTCGAAACGAGCAGTACTTC.

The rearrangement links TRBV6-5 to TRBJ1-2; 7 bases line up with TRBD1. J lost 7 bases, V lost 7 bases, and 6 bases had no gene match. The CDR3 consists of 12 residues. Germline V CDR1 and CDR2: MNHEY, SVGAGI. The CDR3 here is CASTPDRVGYTF. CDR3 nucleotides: TGTGCCAGCACCCCCGACAGGGTTGGCTACACCTTC.

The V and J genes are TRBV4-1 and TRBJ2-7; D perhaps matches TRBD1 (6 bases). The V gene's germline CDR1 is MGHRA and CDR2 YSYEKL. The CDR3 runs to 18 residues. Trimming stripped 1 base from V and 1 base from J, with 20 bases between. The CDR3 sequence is CASSQAGRGRGGSYEQYF. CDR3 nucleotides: TGCGCCAGCAGCCAAGCTGGCAGGGGCCGGGGCGGTTCCTACGAGCAGTACTTC.